This T cell receptor (beta chain) emerged from a study of blood T cell repertoires in COVID-19. Looking at the study overall: There were acute and convalescent COVID-19 samples, and they came from the United States, Italy and Spain. Sample material is recorded as cDNA or gDNA derived from T cells, B-cell-depleted T cells, or PBMCs.

As processed by the authors: Reference gene primer amplification yielded estimated nucleated cell counts. Produced via immunoSEQ multiplex PCR; TCRdb's table is partial and in-frame only. That table gives V, J and clone size, and the DNA gave D and trimming. The sample has 200,000 to 300,000 clones; 84% are singletons. CDR1 and CDR2 (germline): MNHEY, SVGEGT. V dropped 6 bases and J dropped 4; count of bases not matched to a gene: 10. The CDR3 loop spans 15 amino acids. Material for sequencing was peripheral blood. The TCR originated in a man between 60 and 75 years old with acute or convalescent COVID-19. The chain is built from TRBV6-2 or TRBV6-3 and TRBJ2-7; 9 bases are shared with TRBD1. CDR3 sequence (DNA): TGTGCCAGCAGCGGCCGGGACAGGGTACGGTACGAGCAGTACTTC. This translates into CASSGRDRVRYEQYF.